These 19 T cell receptor beta chains were sequenced from one sample in a study of metastatic and nonmetastatic thyroid tumors. No treatment had been given to any patient before thyroid surgery. TCRdb reassembled clones from the PCR reads with MiXCR. This sample has about 49,000 clones, with more than 20% found just once. Sequenced: blood. Receptor source: a female donor with papillary thyroid cancer or a benign thyroid nodule (not recorded which). Some clones in this sample may be carry-over from other donors' samples.

This clone showed up many times. The CDR3 DNA reads TGTGCCAGCAGCCCGCGACTAGCGGGAGGGCCATACAATGAGCAGTTCTTC. This translates into CASSPRLAGGPYNEQFF. The V and J genes are TRBV9 and TRBJ2-1; 14 bases fit TRBD2. V gave up 4 bases and J gave up 4 bases; unmatched junction bases: 7. The CDR3 is made up of 17 amino acids. Germline loops: CDR1 SGDLS, CDR2 YYNGEE.

On this clone: A junction boundary mismatches the germline segment, possibly from a read error. The rearrangement uses TRBV11-3 and TRBJ2-7, with D possibly TRBD1 on 5 matching bases. The CDR3 length is 15 residues. Looked up from germline, CDR1 is SGHNT and CDR2 is YENEEA. The CDR3 loop reads CASSLAVVQVYEHYF. CDR3 coding DNA: TGTGCCAGCAGCTTAGCTGTGGTACAGGTCTACGAGCATTACTTC.

This clone was recorded many times. This sequence joins TRBV19 and TRBJ2-7, with TRBD2 matching 7 bases. Looked up from germline, CDR1 is LNHDA and CDR2 is SQIVND (reference sequence). CDR3 length equals 14 residues. The V gene end was trimmed by 3 bases and the J gene end by 2 bases; junction bases not matched to a gene: 4. The CDR3 sequence is CASSIPGRAYEQYF. DNA for the CDR3: TGTGCCAGTAGTATTCCGGGGAGGGCCTACGAGCAGTACTTC. The whole variable domain, remainder taken from reference TRBV19 and TRBJ2-7, is DGGITQSPKYLFRKEGQNVTLSCEQNLNHDAMYWYRQDPGQGLRLIYYSQIVNDFQKGDIAEGYSVSREKKESFPLTVTSAQKNPTAFYLCASSIPGRAYEQYFGPGTRLTVT.

This clone came up many times. V usage is TRBV9 and J usage is TRBJ2-5, with 11 bases fitting TRBD2. Trimming at V came to 0 bases and at J to 3 bases, leaving 1 base not matched to a gene. CDR1 and CDR2 from the germline V gene are SGDLS and YYNGEE. The CDR3 totals 15 residues. CDR3 residues: CASSVGGLAEETQYF. CDR3 in DNA: TGTGCCAGCAGCGTAGGGGGACTAGCGGAAGAGACCCAGTACTTC.

The table lists this clone with many counts. This rearrangement joins TRBV18 to TRBJ1-4; no clear D. Per the germline V gene, CDR1 is KGHSH and CDR2 is LQKENI. This CDR3 region has 15 residues. V lost 3 bases and J lost 8, with 16 bases in between. The CDR3 protein is CASSPSGGLGEKLFF. CDR3 nucleotides: TGTGCCAGCTCACCCAGCGGAGGGTTAGGGGAAAAACTGTTTTTT.

This clone was observed many times. The chain uses TRBV9 and TRBJ2-1, with TRBD2 identical over 8 bases. The germline gives CDR1 SGDLS, CDR2 YYNGEE. CDR3 length: 16 residues. The V and J ends lost 4 bases and 2 bases, in that order; junction bases with no gene match: 8. In nucleotides, the CDR3 is TGTGCCAGCAGCCAGAGAACTAGCGGACCCTACAATGAGCAGTTCTTC. Amino acid sequence: CASSQRTSGPYNEQFF.

The J gene is TRBJ1-1, the V gene TRBV6-2 or TRBV6-3; possibly TRBD1 for D (5 bases). V was shortened by 6 bases and J by 5 bases, with 31 bases between the two germline ends. Germline assignment: CDR1 MNHEY and CDR2 SVGEGT. The CDR3 runs 19 residues. This CDR3 reads CASRPENVQVQAFGTEAFF. The CDR3 DNA sequence: TGTGCCAGCAGACCAGAAAACGTACAGGTCCAGGCGTTCGGAACTGAAGCTTTCTTT.

Many counts were recorded for this clone. The chain employs TRBV6-1 and TRBJ1-5; TRBD1 matches 11 bases. Germline lookup yields CDR1 MNHNS and CDR2 SASEGT. The J segment lost 2 bases and the V segment lost 8 bases, leaving 5 bases of the junction unmatched. There are 15 residues in the CDR3. Here the CDR3 DNA reads TGTGCCAGCGTGGACAGGGGGCAGGGCAATCAGCCCCAGCATTTT. Its protein is CASVDRGQGNQPQHF.

As concerns this clone: This could be a read error, since a much larger clone is one nucleotide away. V usage is TRBV28 and J usage is TRBJ2-5; perhaps TRBD2 as D (6 bases). The ends were cut back, 6 bases at V and 5 bases at J, with 16 bases in the middle. CDR1 is MDHEN and CDR2 is SYDVKM in the germline V gene. The CDR3 is 14 amino acids. CDR3 DNA sequence: TGTGCCAGCAGCGTACGCGGGGTTCGGGAGACCCAGTACTTC. It yields the protein CASSVRGVRETQYF. The whole variable domain, filled in from reference TRBV28 and TRBJ2-5, reads DVKVTQSSRYLVKRTGEKVFLECVQDMDHENMFWYRQDPGLGLRLIYFSYDVKMKEKGDIPEGYSVSREKKERFSLILESASTNQTSMYLCASSVRGVRETQYFGPGTRLLVL.

This clone was counted at least ten times. The chain joins TRBV18 to TRBJ2-7; unclear D gene. CDR1 and CDR2 from the germline V gene are KGHSH and LQKENI. V gave up 2 bases and J gave up 5 bases, with 4 bases separating them. The CDR3 sequence is 11 residues long. In nucleotides, the CDR3 is TGTGCCAGCTCACCATTCGACGAGCAGTACTTC. As protein: CASSPFDEQYF.

As regards this clone: One end of the junction does not line up with germline, which may come from a read error. The chain couples TRBV28 to TRBJ1-1; D gene ambiguous. The CDR3 covers 13 residues. Germline V CDR1 and CDR2: MDHEN, SYDVKM. CDR3 sequence reads: CARSLVLLTEAFF. The CDR3 DNA reads as TGTGCCAGAAGTTTAGTATTGCTCACTGAAGCTTTCTTT.

This clone was counted many times. The chain uses TRBV7-2 and TRBJ1-6, with 7 bases that match TRBD1. From germline, CDR1 is SGHTA and CDR2 FQGNSA. CDR3 length: 16 amino acids. The ends lost 5 bases at V and 3 bases at J; junction bases unmatched: 7. The CDR3 loop is CASSVNGDSYNSPLHF. CDR3 coding DNA: TGTGCCAGCAGCGTAAACGGGGACAGCTATAATTCACCCCTCCACTTT.

At least ten counts were recorded for this clone. The genes are TRBV28 and TRBJ2-2; tentatively, D is TRBD2 (5 bases). Germline loops: CDR1 MDHEN, CDR2 SYDVKM. The V end lost 8 bases, the J end lost 3 bases, and 13 bases lay between the germline ends. The CDR3 runs 14 residues. The CDR3 protein is CASRTRAHTGELFF. The CDR3, as DNA: TGTGCCAGCCGTACTAGGGCTCACACCGGGGAGCTGTTTTTT.

The CDR3 reads CASSESGSVNPYEQYF. CDR3 bases: TGTGCCAGCAGCGAAAGTGGGTCCGTCAACCCCTACGAGCAGTACTTC. The chain carries TRBV9 and TRBJ2-7; D uncertain. This CDR3 is 16 amino acids long. Germline CDR1 is SGDLS and CDR2 is YYNGEE. V was cut by 3 bases and J by 2 bases, with 18 bases left in between.

As concerns this clone: A much larger clone is a single base away; this may be a read error. V and J are TRBV18 and TRBJ2-1; D may be TRBD1 (6 bases). Germline assignment: CDR1 KGHSH and CDR2 LQKENI. Trimming cost V 5 bases and J 8 bases, with 13 bases left between them. The CDR3 runs 13 residues. The CDR3 sequence is CASSRQVTDEQFF. CDR3 nucleotide sequence: TGTGCCAGCTCAAGACAGGTTACGGATGAGCAGTTCTTC.

The table lists this clone with many counts. The chain joins TRBV20-1 to TRBJ2-2; TRBD1 aligns across 7 bases. Germline V gene data show CDR1 as DFQATT and CDR2 as SNEGSKA (reference sequence). This CDR3 has 14 amino acids. After removal of 7 bases from V and 4 bases from J, the junction contained 9 bases not matched to a gene. The CDR3 loop is CSVPFDRATGELFF. The CDR3 DNA is TGCAGTGTTCCCTTCGACAGGGCCACCGGGGAGCTGTTTTTT.

This clone was seen just once. The chain carries TRBV11-1 and TRBJ2-7, with D possibly being TRBD2 (5 bases). The CDR3 consists of 16 residues. The V gene lost 7 bases and the J gene lost 0 bases, with 19 bases spanning the gap. Germline V lookup: CDR1 SGHAT, CDR2 FQDESV (reference sequence). CDR3 sequence (DNA): TGTGCCAGCATCCTATGTGGTGCCGGGGACTCCTACGAGCAGTACTTC. Amino acids: CASILCGAGDSYEQYF.

The rearrangement joins TRBV10-2 to TRBJ2-1, with unresolved D. V lost 5 bases and J 2 bases, leaving 16 bases between the germline ends. CDR1 and CDR2 from the germline V gene are WSHSY and SAAADI. This CDR3 comprises 16 residues. The CDR3 region has the DNA TGCGCCAGCAGTAAATTCACTATCGTGGCCTACAATGAGCAGTTCTTC. It codes for CASSKFTIVAYNEQFF.

This clone was observed a handful of times. Germline and junction disagree at one end, which may indicate a read error. This rearrangement joins TRBV6-1 to TRBJ2-3; the match to TRBD1 covers 7 bases. Germline V gene data show CDR1 as MNHNS and CDR2 as SASEGT. The CDR3 has 15 amino acids. In nucleotides, the CDR3 is TGTGCCAGCAGTGGAGGACAGGCAACGTTGGATACACAGTATTTT. Protein product: CASSGGQATLDTQYF.